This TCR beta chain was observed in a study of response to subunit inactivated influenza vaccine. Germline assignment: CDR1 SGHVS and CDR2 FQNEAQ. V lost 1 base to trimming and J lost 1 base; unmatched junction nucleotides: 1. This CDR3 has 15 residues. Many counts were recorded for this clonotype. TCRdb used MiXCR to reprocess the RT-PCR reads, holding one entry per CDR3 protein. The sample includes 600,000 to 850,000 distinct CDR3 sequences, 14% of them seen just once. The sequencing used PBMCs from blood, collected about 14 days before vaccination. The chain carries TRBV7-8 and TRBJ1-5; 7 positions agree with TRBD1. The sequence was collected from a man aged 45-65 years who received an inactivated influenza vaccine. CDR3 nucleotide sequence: TGTGCCAGCAGCTTAGTGGGACAGAGCAATCAGCCCCAGCATTTT. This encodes CASSLVGQSNQPQHF.